This T cell receptor beta chain was sequenced in a study of blood T cell repertoires in COVID-19. About the study: Sample material is recorded as cDNA or gDNA derived from T cells, B-cell-depleted T cells, or PBMCs.

In the original processing: Estimates of nucleated cell counts were drawn from the amplification of reference gene primers. TCRdb keeps only in-frame clones here, not all; method: immunoSEQ multiplex PCR. V, J and clone size derive from that table, while D and trimming were established from the DNA sequence. The profile shows 190,000 or so clones, 78% of them singletons. This clone was seen once. CDR3 length: 14 residues. Germline trimming cut 0 bases from V and 4 bases from J; bases unmatched to any gene: 2. Germline CDR1 SGHNT, CDR2 YYREEE (reference sequence). This TCR derives from an elderly woman with active or convalescent COVID-19. The sample consisted of peripheral blood. V is TRBV5-4 and J is TRBJ2-3; 7 positions match TRBD1. In DNA form, the CDR3 reads TGTGCCAGCAGCTTGGAGGGGACAGCAGATACGCAGTATTTT. As protein: CASSLEGTADTQYF.